This T cell receptor beta chain was profiled in a study of post-analysis software for immune sequencing data. Study overall: Relapsing-remitting, secondary progressive and progressive-relapsing forms of multiple sclerosis all featured among disease courses. Overall study results and limits: With F measure, samples from one preparation batch clustered together strongly. In patients, TRBV5-6, TRBV5-1 and TRBV20-1 belonged to roughly five TRBV segments found more frequently than in controls.

TCR beta libraries were prepared from cDNA with unique molecular identifiers. TCRdb used MiXCR to reprocess the PCR reads, holding one entry per CDR3 protein. The sample gives about 760,000 distinct CDR3 sequences, around 27% of which show up once; around 0.55% is in the top ten. CDR3 length: 16 residues. Trimming at V came to 2 bases and at J to 5 bases, leaving 10 bases not matched to a gene. Per germline, CDR1 MNHNS and CDR2 SASEGT. As for this clonotype: What it recognizes is unknown.

Material: blood. This sequence was found in a girl aged 5 to 17 with multiple sclerosis. The chain combines TRBV6-1 with TRBJ1-1; 8 nucleotides align to TRBD1. This chain's CDR3 is CASSETAQGARTEAFF. CDR3 DNA: TGTGCCAGCAGTGAAACCGCCCAGGGGGCGAGGACTGAAGCTTTCTTT.